This TCR beta chain emerged from a study of cytomegalovirus exposure and HLA in healthy donors. The CDR3 totals 14 residues. With 5 bases clipped from V and 2 bases from J, the junction kept 3 bases outside the gene matches. Germline CDR1 and CDR2: MNHEY and SVGAGI. A multiplex PCR was run with 60 Vbeta primers and 13 Jbeta primers. Sequencing was performed with immunoSEQ multiplex PCR; in TCRdb, only in-frame clones are kept and a portion is missing. This sample has roughly 170,000 clones; approximately 80% occur once, and the top ten carry under 5%. The chain couples TRBV6-5 to TRBJ2-7, with 10 bases identical to TRBD1. The sequenced sample consisted of PBMCs. The clonotype was recovered from a young man in good health and CMV-seronegative. The DNA for the CDR3 is TGTGCCAGCAGTGCTGACAGGGGGCCCTACGAGCAGTACTTC. It codes for CASSADRGPYEQYF.